The T cell receptor (beta chain) under discussion was sequenced for a study of blood T cell repertoires in COVID-19 (dated by TCRdb to 2019 to 2021). In terms of the full investigation: Samples covering the acute and convalescent phases of COVID-19 were provided by collaborators in the United States, Italy and Spain. The material from the prospective study consisted of cDNA or gDNA derived from T cells, B-cell-depleted T cells, or PBMCs. Deeply sampled blood TCRbeta repertoires from subjects exposed to, actively infected with, or recovered from COVID-19 were included in the dataset. The repertoires were made available in a free public database intended to serve as a resource for research on the immune response to SARS-CoV-2. The samples were drawn from two sources: the first 160 participants of the ongoing ImmuneRACE study, and fewer than 1,500 subjects contributed by 6 global collaborators. A de-identified subject ID, COVID-19 status, age in years and sex were almost always included in the sample metadata. HLA class I and class II types, where available, came from metadata supplied by the sample provider rather than from assay-based typing. Broader findings and caveats from the paper: How much clinical and demographic metadata was included differed by source and by participant, and the metadata was provided uncurated.

This clone was picked up a small number of times. Its antigen is unknown. Base quality data are lacking; no much larger clone is found one base away. Participants in the prospective study were aged about 18 to 95 years, lived in about two dozen United States geographic areas, and enrolled through a virtual design. In the prospective study, cohorts were assigned on the basis of participant-reported clinical history obtained from a screening survey and a study questionnaire. ImmuneRACE Cohort 3 recovered participants were defined by two consecutive negative NP/OP PCR tests, healthcare professional clearance, or symptom resolution. In the prospective study, mobile phlebotomists collected whole blood, serum and a nasopharyngeal or oropharyngeal swab from each participant. Over an approximately 2-month period, participants in the prospective study had the option of providing additional blood draws and questionnaires. Before DNA extraction, blood samples from the prospective study were shipped at room temperature or frozen.

The CDR3 measures 16 amino acids from cysteine to phenylalanine. Only CDR3 DNA remains: 48 bases, in frame from the first base. Cut back by 2 bases and 2 bases, the V and J ends lie 16 bases apart. Based on the germline V gene, the CDR1 and CDR2 sequences are SGHRS and YFSETQ. The immunoSEQ Assay, a bias-controlled multiplex PCR, was used to amplify TCRbeta CDR3 regions from genomic DNA. In the paper's pipeline: The number of nucleated cells in each sample was estimated from the amplification of reference gene primers within the assay. To quantify the absolute abundance of each unique TCRbeta CDR3 rearrangement, sequence reads were collapsed and filtered. Productive Simpson clonality was computed per sample as the square root of Simpson's diversity index over productive rearrangements. The source is immuneACCESS, and TCRdb retained only in-frame sequences with V and J called. Part of the clones is not carried over; for the studies checked, unresolved V genes explain less than half of this, and the remainder is unexplained. From that table come the V and J calls and clone size; the DNA was used to work out D and trimming. This sample comprises 180,000 or so clones, 83% of them detected only once. About 4.4% of the sample is in the top ten clones.

The sample was PBMCs or T cells enriched from blood (not recorded which). The sequence links TRBV5-1 to TRBJ1-1; TRBD1 is possibly the D segment (5 matching bases). This TCR derives from a woman in her 50s who had recovered from COVID-19. The CDR3 is CASSFLPLGDNTEAFF. The DNA sequence follows: TGCGCCAGCAGCTTTCTCCCCCTAGGGGATAACACTGAAGCTTTCTTT.